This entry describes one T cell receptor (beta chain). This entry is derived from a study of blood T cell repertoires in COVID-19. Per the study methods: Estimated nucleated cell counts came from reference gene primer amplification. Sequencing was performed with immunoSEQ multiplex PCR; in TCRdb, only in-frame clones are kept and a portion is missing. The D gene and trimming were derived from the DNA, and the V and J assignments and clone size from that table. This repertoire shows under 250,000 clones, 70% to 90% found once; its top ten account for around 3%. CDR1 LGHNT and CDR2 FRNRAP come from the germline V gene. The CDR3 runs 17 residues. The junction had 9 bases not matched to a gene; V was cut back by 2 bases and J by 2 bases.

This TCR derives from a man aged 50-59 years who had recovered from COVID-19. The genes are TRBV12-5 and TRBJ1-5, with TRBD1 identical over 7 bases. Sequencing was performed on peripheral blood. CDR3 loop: CASGLCPRDSRNQPQHF. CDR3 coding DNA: TGTGCTAGTGGTTTGTGTCCCCGGGACAGTCGCAATCAGCCCCAGCATTTT.